Below are 21 T cell receptor beta chains sequenced from a single sample in a study of pediatric ulcerative colitis. The rectum was sampled with one to two pinch biopsies at colonoscopy. TCRdb keeps only in-frame clones here, not all; method: immunoSEQ multiplex PCR. The sample holds over 20,000 clones, around 64% seen once. Sequenced material: gut tissue. These receptors all stem from a boy aged 5-17 years with severe ulcerative colitis.

There are a few counts of this clone. Other DNA sequences from this sample encode an identical CDR3 as well. The chain links TRBV18 to TRBJ2-7; tentative D call: TRBD2 (6 bases). The CDR3 is made up of 13 amino acids. Trimming pared 6 bases from V and 3 bases from J, leaving 12 bases between. Germline CDR1 reads KGHSH; CDR2 reads LQKENI. CDR3 amino acids: CASSRDGDYEQYF. The CDR3 DNA sequence: TGTGCCAGCTCGCGGGACGGGGACTACGAGCAGTACTTC. Full variable domain (remainder filled in from reference TRBV18 and TRBJ2-7): NAGVMQNPRHLVRRRGQEARLRCSPMKGHSHVYWYRQLPEEGLKFMVYLQKENIIDESGMPKERFSAEFPKEGPSILRIQQVVRGDSAAYFCASSRDGDYEQYFGPGTRLTVT.

The chain recombines TRBV6-5 with TRBJ1-1; D is undetermined. Germline-derived CDR1 and CDR2 are MNHEY and SVGAGI. Trimming removed 8 bases from V and 1 base from J, with 11 bases in between. CDR3 length equals 13 residues. The CDR3 reads CASADGQNTEAFF. The CDR3 nucleotides read TGTGCCAGCGCCGATGGCCAGAACACTGAAGCTTTCTTT.

V usage is TRBV10-3 and J usage is TRBJ2-7, with 9 nucleotides matching TRBD2. The junction had 3 bases not matched to a gene; V was cut back by 4 bases and J by 2 bases. Per the germline V gene, CDR1 is ENHRY and CDR2 is SYGVKD. The CDR3 consists of 14 residues. For the CDR3, the DNA is TGTGCCATCAGTGGCGAGCGGGGGGCCTACGAGCAGTACTTC. It yields the protein CAISGERGAYEQYF.

J is TRBJ1-1 and V is TRBV9, with no clear D. Germline V gene data show CDR1 as SGDLS and CDR2 as YYNGEE. The CDR3 runs 14 residues. The V and J ends lost 0 bases and 0 bases respectively, with 6 bases between them. The DNA for the CDR3 is TGTGCCAGCAGCGTAGGACACTTGAACACTGAAGCTTTCTTT. It is translated as CASSVGHLNTEAFF.

The table lists this clone with a few counts. The V call is TRBV6-5, the J call TRBJ1-2, with TRBD1 matching 9 bases. V lost 2 bases, J lost 6 bases, and 7 bases stayed unmatched. CDR3 length: 15 residues. Per the germline V gene, CDR1 is MNHEY and CDR2 is SVGAGI. CDR3 nucleotide sequence: TGTGCCAGCAGTTACGCCCGGGGACAGGGAAATGGCTACACCTTC. Translation gives CASSYARGQGNGYTF.

The rearrangement uses TRBV5-1 and TRBJ2-3; the match to TRBD2 covers 9 bases. J gave up 3 bases and V 0 bases, and 20 bases lay outside the gene matches. CDR3 length: 21 amino acids. Germline V gene sequence: CDR1 SGHRS, CDR2 YFSETQ. In nucleotides, the CDR3 is TGCGCCAGCAGCTTGGCCCCTCGCGGGAGGGGTCAGGTAGGCAGTACAGATACGCAGTATTTT. Protein: CASSLAPRGRGQVGSTDTQYF. The variable domain in full, completed from reference TRBV5-1 and TRBJ2-3, reads KAGVTQTPRYLIKTRGQQVTLSCSPISGHRSVSWYQQTPGQGLQFLFEYFSETQRNKGNFPGRFSGRQFSNSRSEMNVSTLELGDSALYLCASSLAPRGRGQVGSTDTQYFGPGTRLTVL.

The chain recombines TRBV30 with TRBJ1-6; no firm D call. Germline lookup yields CDR1 GTSNPN and CDR2 SVGIG (reference sequence). This CDR3 has 12 residues. V lost 3 bases and J lost 10, with 10 bases in between. The CDR3 region has the DNA TGTGCCTGGAGCCCCAAGGAGTCACCCCTCCACTTT. Translating it yields CAWSPKESPLHF.

The chain recombines TRBV6-6 with TRBJ1-2; D is unclear. There are 12 residues in the CDR3. The germline V gene has CDR1 MNHNY and CDR2 SVGAGI (reference sequence). Trimming pared 10 bases from V and 8 bases from J, leaving 17 bases between. CDR3 coding DNA: TGTGCCACACGACGGGCAGTCGAGGGCTACACCTTC. Protein sequence: CATRRAVEGYTF.

The V and J genes are TRBV27 and TRBJ1-1; no definite D call. V was cut by 6 bases and J by 1 base, with 9 bases left in between. The CDR3 length is 13 residues. CDR1 is MNHEY and CDR2 is SMNVEV in the germline V gene (reference sequence). CDR3 amino acids: CASRVRPNTEAFF. In nucleotides, the CDR3 is TGTGCCAGCAGAGTTCGACCGAACACTGAAGCTTTCTTT.

This clone was picked up a small number of times. This chain connects TRBV28 to TRBJ1-5; D is ambiguous. Germline V gene sequence: CDR1 MDHEN, CDR2 SYDVKM. Trimming removed 4 bases from V and 5 bases from J, with 12 bases in between. CDR3 size: 14 residues. The CDR3 coding sequence is TGTGCCAGCAGTTCCACCCTCTTCGATCAGCCCCAGCATTTT. It specifies CASSSTLFDQPQHF.

The chain joins TRBV5-1 to TRBJ1-3; D is uncertain. There are 14 residues in the CDR3. V was clipped by 3 bases and J by 0 bases, with 7 bases between them. The germline gives CDR1 SGHRS, CDR2 YFSETQ. This CDR3 is CASSSGSSGNTIYF. The CDR3 DNA sequence: TGCGCCAGCAGCTCCGGTAGCTCTGGAAACACCATATATTTT.

CDR3 residues: CASSYGPNSGNTIYF. Here the CDR3 DNA reads TGCGCCAGCAGCTATGGGCCGAACTCTGGAAACACCATATATTTT. This chain connects TRBV5-1 to TRBJ1-3; D gene uncertain. Germline V CDR1 and CDR2: SGHRS, YFSETQ. The CDR3 contains 15 residues. V was clipped by 3 bases and J by 0 bases, with 10 bases between them.

This rearrangement joins TRBV5-1 to TRBJ1-1; no definite D call. The length of the CDR3 is 15 residues. Deletions cut 3 bases from V and 0 bases from J, with 12 bases between. The germline V gene has CDR1 SGHRS and CDR2 YFSETQ. The CDR3 bases are TGCGCCAGCAGCTCGGGGAGCAGAATGAACACTGAAGCTTTCTTT. Its protein product is CASSSGSRMNTEAFF.

The V call is TRBV19, the J call TRBJ2-7; 7 positions match TRBD1. Unmatched junction bases numbered 8, after V lost 5 bases and J lost 4 bases. Germline V lookup: CDR1 LNHDA, CDR2 SQIVND (reference sequence). This CDR3 contains 14 residues. DNA of the CDR3: TGTGCCAGTAGTTCTCCTAAGGACAGGTACGAGCAGTACTTC. It codes for CASSSPKDRYEQYF.

The V call is TRBV23-1, the J call TRBJ2-5, with D possibly matching TRBD1 (6 bases). TRBV23-1 is labeled an ORF, and its function is uncertain. The CDR3 consists of 14 residues. Trimming took off 8 bases at V and 5 bases at J, with 18 bases between the two ends. CDR3 nucleotide sequence: TGCGCCAGCGTGAACCAGCAGGGGATGGAGACCCAGTACTTC. This codes for CASVNQQGMETQYF.

This sequence joins TRBV6-6 and TRBJ2-7, with D tentatively TRBD2 (6 bases). Germline V lookup: CDR1 MNHNY, CDR2 SVGAGI (reference sequence). The CDR3 has 14 amino acids. Trimming removed 11 bases at V and 0 bases at J, with 17 bases between. The CDR3 protein is CAAGGTRSSYEQYF. CDR3 bases: TGTGCCGCTGGGGGGACGCGTAGCTCCTACGAGCAGTACTTC.

The V and J genes are TRBV30 and TRBJ1-2, with D hard to call. The V gene's germline CDR1 is GTSNPN and CDR2 SVGIG (reference sequence). V was pared by 6 bases and J by 6 bases, with 2 bases between. The CDR3 runs to 8 residues. CDR3 coding DNA: TGTGCCTGTAATGGCTACACCTTC. Protein sequence: CACNGYTF.

This rearrangement joins TRBV27 to TRBJ1-1; D is ambiguous. The germline V gene encodes CDR1 MNHEY and CDR2 SMNVEV (reference sequence). Trimming left V 6 bases short and J 6 bases short, with 17 bases between. The CDR3 runs to 14 residues. The CDR3 protein is CASSLREANSEAFF. The CDR3 DNA is TGTGCCAGCAGCCTTCGGGAAGCTAACTCTGAAGCTTTCTTT.

This sequence joins TRBV19 and TRBJ1-6, with a possible D match to TRBD1 (5 bases). Trimming took off 4 bases at V and 10 bases at J, with 17 bases between the two ends. Germline loops: CDR1 LNHDA, CDR2 SQIVND (reference sequence). The CDR3 length is 15 residues. The CDR3 region is CASSSSGGGTSPLHF. CDR3 DNA: TGTGCCAGTAGTAGCTCGGGGGGGGGTACATCACCCCTCCACTTT.

The genes are TRBV7-2 and TRBJ2-1, with 7 nucleotides matching TRBD2. The CDR3 covers 16 residues. Germline-derived CDR1 and CDR2 are SGHTA and FQGNSA. With V trimmed by 1 base and J by 3 bases, 6 bases remained unmatched. The CDR3 nucleotides read TGTGCCAGCAGCTTAGACTCGGGGGGTGGCTACAATGAGCAGTTCTTC. Its translation is CASSLDSGGGYNEQFF.

This chain uses TRBV18 with TRBJ2-7, with D possibly TRBD2 on 6 matching bases. The V and J ends lost 2 bases and 6 bases respectively, with 14 bases between them. Germline CDR1 reads KGHSH; CDR2 reads LQKENI. This CDR3 has 14 amino acids. The CDR3 nucleotides read TGTGCCAGCTCACCATACGCCGGGGGAGGCGAGCAGTACTTC. Translated, it gives CASSPYAGGGEQYF.